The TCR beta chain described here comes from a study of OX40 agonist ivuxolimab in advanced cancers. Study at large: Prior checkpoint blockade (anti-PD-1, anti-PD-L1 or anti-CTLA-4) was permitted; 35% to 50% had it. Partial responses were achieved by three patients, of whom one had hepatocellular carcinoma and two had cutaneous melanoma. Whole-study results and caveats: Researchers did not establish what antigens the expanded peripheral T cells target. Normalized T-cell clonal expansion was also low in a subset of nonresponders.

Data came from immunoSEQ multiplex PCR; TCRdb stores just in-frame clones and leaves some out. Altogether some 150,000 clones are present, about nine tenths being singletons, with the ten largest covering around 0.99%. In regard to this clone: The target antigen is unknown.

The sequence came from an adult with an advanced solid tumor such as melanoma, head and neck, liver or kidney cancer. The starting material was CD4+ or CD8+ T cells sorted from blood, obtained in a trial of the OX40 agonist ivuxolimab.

CDR3 protein: CASSATGVNTEAFF. The CDR3 DNA is TGTGCCAGCAGCGCGACAGGGGTGAACACTGAAGCTTTCTTT. This chain joins TRBV7-3 and TRBJ1-1; 8 nucleotides agree with TRBD1. The CDR3 runs to 14 residues. From germline, CDR1 is SGHTA and CDR2 FQGTGA. With 5 bases clipped from V and 0 bases from J, the junction kept 2 bases outside the gene matches.